This paragraph reports one T cell receptor beta chain. What it binds is not known. Both CD45RO+ cells and CCR7-negative CD45RA+ TemRA cells were combined to make up CD8 memory. The ends were cut back, 2 bases at V and 3 bases at J, with 10 bases in the middle. CDR1 and CDR2 (germline): MNHEY, SVGAGI. The CDR3 length is 14 residues. The sample belongs to a study of shared clonotypes between healthy human individuals. The method was immunoSEQ multiplex PCR; TCRdb's version includes in-frame clones alone and lacks a portion of them. This table holds under 350,000 clones, more than 75% found once. Study-wide results and caveats: Across a handful of donors, naive CD4 shared 5% to 6%, naive CD8 approximately 3.5%, memory CD4 roughly 2.2%, memory CD8 approximately 0.4%.

This rearrangement joins TRBV6-5 to TRBJ1-2; no clear D gene. The clonotype comes from a man aged 18 to 30 in good health. The specimen sequenced was memory CD8+ T cells sorted from blood. Subset denoted: CD45RO+ cells pooled with CCR7-negative TemRA cells. The CDR3 bases are TGTGCCAGCAGTTACGGACCCACGGACTATGGCTACACCTTC. Translation gives CASSYGPTDYGYTF.